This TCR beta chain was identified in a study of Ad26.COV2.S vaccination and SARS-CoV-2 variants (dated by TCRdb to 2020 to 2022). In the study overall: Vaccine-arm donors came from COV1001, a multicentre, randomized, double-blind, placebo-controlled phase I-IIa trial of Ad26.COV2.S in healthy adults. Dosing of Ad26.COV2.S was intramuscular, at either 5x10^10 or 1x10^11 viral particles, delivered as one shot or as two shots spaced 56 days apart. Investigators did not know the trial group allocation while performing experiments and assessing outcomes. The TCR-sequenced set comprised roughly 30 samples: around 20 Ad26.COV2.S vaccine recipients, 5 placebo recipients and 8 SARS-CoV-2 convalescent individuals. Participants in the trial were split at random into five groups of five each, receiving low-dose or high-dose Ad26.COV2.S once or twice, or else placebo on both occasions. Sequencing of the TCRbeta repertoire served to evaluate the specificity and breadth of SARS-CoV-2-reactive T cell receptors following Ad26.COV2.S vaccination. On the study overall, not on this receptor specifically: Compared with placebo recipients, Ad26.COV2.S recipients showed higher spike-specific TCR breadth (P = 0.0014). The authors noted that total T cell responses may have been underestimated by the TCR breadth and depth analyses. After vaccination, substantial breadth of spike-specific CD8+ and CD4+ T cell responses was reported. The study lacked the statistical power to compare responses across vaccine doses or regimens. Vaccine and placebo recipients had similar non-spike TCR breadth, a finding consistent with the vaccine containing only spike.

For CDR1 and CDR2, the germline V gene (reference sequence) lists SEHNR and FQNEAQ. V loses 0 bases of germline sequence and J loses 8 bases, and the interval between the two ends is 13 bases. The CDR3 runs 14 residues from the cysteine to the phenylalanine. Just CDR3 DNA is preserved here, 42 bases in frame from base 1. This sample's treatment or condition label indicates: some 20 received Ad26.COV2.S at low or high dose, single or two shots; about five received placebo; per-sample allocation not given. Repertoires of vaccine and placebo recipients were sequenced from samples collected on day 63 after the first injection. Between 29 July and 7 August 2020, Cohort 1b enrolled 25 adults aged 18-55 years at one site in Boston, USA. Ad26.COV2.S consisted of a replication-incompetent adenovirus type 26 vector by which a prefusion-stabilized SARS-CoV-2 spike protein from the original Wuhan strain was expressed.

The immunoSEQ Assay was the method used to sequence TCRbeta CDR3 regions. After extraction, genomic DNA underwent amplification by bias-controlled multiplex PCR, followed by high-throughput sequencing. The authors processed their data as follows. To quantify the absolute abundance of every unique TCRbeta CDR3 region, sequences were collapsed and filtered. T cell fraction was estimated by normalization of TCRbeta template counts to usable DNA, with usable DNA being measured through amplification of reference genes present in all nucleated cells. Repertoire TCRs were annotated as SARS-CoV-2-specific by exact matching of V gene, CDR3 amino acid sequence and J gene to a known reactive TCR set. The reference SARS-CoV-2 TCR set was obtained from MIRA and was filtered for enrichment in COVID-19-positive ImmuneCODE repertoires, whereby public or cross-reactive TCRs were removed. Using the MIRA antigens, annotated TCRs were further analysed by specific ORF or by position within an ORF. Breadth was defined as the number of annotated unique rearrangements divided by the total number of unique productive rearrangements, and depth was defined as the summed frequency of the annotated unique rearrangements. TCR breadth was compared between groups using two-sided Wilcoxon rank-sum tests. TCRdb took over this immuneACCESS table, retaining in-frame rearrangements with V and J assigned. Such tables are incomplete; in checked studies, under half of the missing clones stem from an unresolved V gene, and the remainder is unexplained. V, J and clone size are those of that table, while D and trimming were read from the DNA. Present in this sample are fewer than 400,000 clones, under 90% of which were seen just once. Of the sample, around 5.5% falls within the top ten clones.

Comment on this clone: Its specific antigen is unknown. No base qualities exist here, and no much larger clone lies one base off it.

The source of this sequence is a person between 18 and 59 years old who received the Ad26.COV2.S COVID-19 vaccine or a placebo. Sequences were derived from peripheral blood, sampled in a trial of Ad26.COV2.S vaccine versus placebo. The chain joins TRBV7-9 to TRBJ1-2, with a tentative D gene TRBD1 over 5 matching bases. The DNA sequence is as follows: TGTGCCAGCAGCTTAGCGGGGGGACTGGAGGGCTACACCTTC. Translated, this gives CASSLAGGLEGYTF.